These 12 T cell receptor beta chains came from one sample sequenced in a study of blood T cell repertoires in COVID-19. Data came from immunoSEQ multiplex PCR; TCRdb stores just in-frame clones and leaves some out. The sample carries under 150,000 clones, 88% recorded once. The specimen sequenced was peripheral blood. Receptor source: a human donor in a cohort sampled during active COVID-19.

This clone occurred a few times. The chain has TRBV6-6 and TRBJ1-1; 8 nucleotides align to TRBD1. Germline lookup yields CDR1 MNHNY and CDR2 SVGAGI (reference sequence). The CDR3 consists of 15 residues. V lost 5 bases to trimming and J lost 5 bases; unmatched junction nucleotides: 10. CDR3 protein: CASSPIGQGVTEAFF. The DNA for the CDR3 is TGTGCCAGCAGTCCGATCGGACAGGGTGTAACTGAAGCTTTCTTT.

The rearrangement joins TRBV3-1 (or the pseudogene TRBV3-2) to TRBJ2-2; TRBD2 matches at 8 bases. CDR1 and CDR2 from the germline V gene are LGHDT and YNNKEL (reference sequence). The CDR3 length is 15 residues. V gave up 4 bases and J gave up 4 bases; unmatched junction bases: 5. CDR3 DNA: TGTGCCAGCAGCCGCGGGGCGGGGGGCACCGGGGAGCTGTTTTTT. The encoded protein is CASSRGAGGTGELFF.

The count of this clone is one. The CDR3 nucleotides read TGTGCCAGCAGCTCAACGGCGGCGGCTGAAGCTTTCTTT. Translating it yields CASSSTAAAEAFF. This chain joins TRBV7-2 and TRBJ1-1; D is unresolved. Per the germline V gene, CDR1 is SGHTA and CDR2 is FQGNSA. The CDR3 is 13 residues long. V lost 4 bases to trimming and J lost 6 bases, with 12 bases between them.

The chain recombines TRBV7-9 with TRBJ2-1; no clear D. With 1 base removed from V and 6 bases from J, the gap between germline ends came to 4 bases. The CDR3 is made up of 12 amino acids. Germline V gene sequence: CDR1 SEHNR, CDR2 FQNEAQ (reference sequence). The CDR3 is CASSLGSNEQFF. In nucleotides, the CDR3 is TGTGCCAGCAGCTTAGGCAGCAATGAGCAGTTCTTC.

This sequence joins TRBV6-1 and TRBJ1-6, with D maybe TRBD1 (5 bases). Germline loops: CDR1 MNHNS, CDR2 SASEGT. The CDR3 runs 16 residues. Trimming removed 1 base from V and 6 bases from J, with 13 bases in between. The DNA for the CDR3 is TGTGCCAGCAGTGAAGAGGGGCGCGCCCCTAATTCACCCCTCCACTTT. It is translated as CASSEEGRAPNSPLHF.

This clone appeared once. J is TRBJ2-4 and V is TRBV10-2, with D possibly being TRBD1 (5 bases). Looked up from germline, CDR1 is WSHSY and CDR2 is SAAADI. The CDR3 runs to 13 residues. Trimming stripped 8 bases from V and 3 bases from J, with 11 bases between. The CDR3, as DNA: TGCGCCAGCGGGGCCTTCGACAAAAACATTCAGTACTTC. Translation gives CASGAFDKNIQYF.

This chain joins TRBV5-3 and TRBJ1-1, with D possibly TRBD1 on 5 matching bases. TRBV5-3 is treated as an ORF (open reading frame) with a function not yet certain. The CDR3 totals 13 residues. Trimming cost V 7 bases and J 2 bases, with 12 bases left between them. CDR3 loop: CARSDSLNTEAFF. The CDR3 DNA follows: TGTGCCAGATCAGACAGTCTAAACACTGAAGCTTTCTTT.

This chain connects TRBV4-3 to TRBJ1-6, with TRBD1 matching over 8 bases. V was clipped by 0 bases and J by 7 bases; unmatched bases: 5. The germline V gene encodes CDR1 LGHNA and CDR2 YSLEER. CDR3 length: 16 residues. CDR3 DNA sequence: TGCGCCAGCAGCCAAGATCCGGACAGGGACAATTCACCCCTCCACTTT. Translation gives CASSQDPDRDNSPLHF.

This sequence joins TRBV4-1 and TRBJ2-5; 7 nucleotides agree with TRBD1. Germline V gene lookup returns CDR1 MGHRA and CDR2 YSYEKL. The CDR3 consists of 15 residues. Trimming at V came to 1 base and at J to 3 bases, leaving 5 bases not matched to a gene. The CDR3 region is CASSQGTTGEETQYF. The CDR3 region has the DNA TGCGCCAGCAGCCAAGGCACTACAGGGGAAGAGACCCAGTACTTC.

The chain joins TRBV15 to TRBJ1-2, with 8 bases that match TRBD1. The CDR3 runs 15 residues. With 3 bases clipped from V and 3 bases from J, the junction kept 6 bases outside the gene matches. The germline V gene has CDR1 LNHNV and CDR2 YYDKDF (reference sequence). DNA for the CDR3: TGTGCCACCAGCAGCGGACCGACAGGGGACTATGGCTACACCTTC. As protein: CATSSGPTGDYGYTF.

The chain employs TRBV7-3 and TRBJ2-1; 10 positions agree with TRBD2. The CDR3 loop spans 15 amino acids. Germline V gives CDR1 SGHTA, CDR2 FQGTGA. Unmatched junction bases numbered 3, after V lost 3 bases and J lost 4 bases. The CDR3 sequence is CASSFQAGGYNEQFF. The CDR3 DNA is TGTGCCAGCAGCTTTCAAGCGGGGGGGTACAATGAGCAGTTCTTC.

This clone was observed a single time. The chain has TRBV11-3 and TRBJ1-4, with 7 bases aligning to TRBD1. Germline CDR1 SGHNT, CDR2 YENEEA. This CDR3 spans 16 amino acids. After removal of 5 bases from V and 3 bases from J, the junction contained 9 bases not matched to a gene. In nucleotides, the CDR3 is TGTGCCAGCAGCACAGGGGTGGGGAGAGCTAATGAAAAACTGTTTTTT. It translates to CASSTGVGRANEKLFF.